One T cell receptor (beta chain) is described in this entry. This entry is derived from a study of CD8 T cells in Susac syndrome. The CDR3 length is 13 residues. Germline V gene lookup returns CDR1 SQVTM and CDR2 ANQGSEA. V lost 7 bases and J lost 8; bases outside the gene matches: 11. RNA was extracted with the RNeasy kit, and a quantity of roughly 0.45 to 1 ug was reverse transcribed using random hexamers. TCRdb fed the immunoSEQ multiplex PCR reads into MiXCR, producing one record per CDR3 protein. The table records some 60,000 distinct CDR3 sequences, more than 90% of them present only once. This TCR derives from a human donor in good health. The material sequenced was CD8+ T cells from PBMCs. The chain carries TRBV29-1 and TRBJ1-2; 9 bases fit TRBD1. The CDR3 here is CSDTTGGSGGYTF. CDR3 DNA sequence: TGCAGCGACACGACAGGGGGGTCAGGCGGCTACACCTTC. The complete variable domain, with remaining parts taken from reference TRBV29-1 and TRBJ1-2, reads SAVISQKPSRDICQRGTSLTIQCQVDSQVTMMFWYRQQPGQSLTLIATANQGSEATYESGFVIDKFPISRPNLTFSTLTVSNMSPEDSSIYLCSDTTGGSGGYTFGSGTRLTVV.